This TCR beta chain was sequenced in a study of T cell responses to AZD1222 COVID-19 vaccine listed by TCRdb under 2021. Study-level background: A total of 230 to 250 trial participants underwent TCR sequencing, of whom more than 200 had received two doses of AZD1222 and around 26 had received two doses of the MenACWY control vaccine. Enrollment into the trials was organized by age into subgroups of 18-55, 56-69 and 70-plus years, and those subgroups contained roughly 140, 27 and 60 TCR-sequenced participants, respectively. What the work shows at the level of the full study, not this receptor alone: CD4 TCRs associated with the vaccine covered the entire spike protein, and the dominant responses were in regions 160-218 and 743-854. Conclusions about previously exposed vaccinees were limited because only six AZD1222 recipients were SARS-CoV-2 seropositive at baseline. Nearly half of unique spike-specific TCRs reportedly recognized epitopes outside regions mutated in the B.1.351 and B.1.1.7 variants. In the small 56-69-year group, the increase in depth fell short of significance, most likely because of low power. After two AZD1222 doses, spike-specific TCR breadth and depth were significantly higher than at day 0 and than in MenACWY recipients. Participants were mostly white British, with more females than males. The authors suggested clonal diversity may have been underestimated. Because no samples from the day 14 peak response were available, repertoires could be characterized only after the peak T cell response.

Points on this clone: The clone's antigen remains unknown. The sample holds no much larger clone one base away, and base qualities are not on file.

Trimming costs V 3 bases and J 2 bases, and their ends lie 7 bases apart. The CDR3, cysteine through phenylalanine, is 13 amino acids long. This entry keeps only the CDR3 DNA: 39 bases, framed from base 1. Via the germline V gene (reference sequence), CDR1 is MNHEY and CDR2 SMNVEV. The CDR3 regions of human TCRbeta chains were analyzed by immunosequencing. For the original study's pipeline: TCRs in the repertoires were compared against a reference library of SARS-CoV-2-specific TCRs that had been generated with the MIRA antigen-specificity platform. Breadth was defined as the fraction of unique TCRs that were SARS-CoV-2-associated, and depth was defined as the fraction of total T cells that were SARS-CoV-2-associated. Using the MIRA data, each spike-specific TCR was mapped to the spike region that the TCR reacts to and placed in a CD4 or CD8 class. Log10-transformed breadth and depth values were compared by one-way ANOVA with Sidak's multiple comparisons tests. In TCRdb, the immuneACCESS table is reduced to in-frame sequences with V and J assigned. These tables do not hold every clone; where another copy was compared, an unresolved V gene accounts for under half, and the others remain unexplained. Clonal size and the V and J genes are those of that table, whereas D and trimming came from the DNA. This sample is represented by some 130,000 clones; approximately 91% of them were singletons. Around 1% of the sample rests with the top ten.

The time point label for this specimen denotes: about 28 days (+/-7) after the second vaccine dose. Because spike-specific TCR depth and breadth did not differ between the two schedules, AZD1222 recipients who got a second dose at roughly 4 weeks were pooled with those who got a second dose at roughly 12 weeks. The vaccinee samples were drawn from two UK trials, COV001 and COV002, one of which was a single-blind randomized controlled phase 2/3 trial testing AZD1222 (ChAdOx1 nCoV-19) in healthy adults. For TCRbeta chain sequencing, PBMC samples were collected from trial participants at day 0 and at day 28 after the second dose.

The clonotype originates from an adult who received the AZD1222 COVID-19 vaccine. The source was peripheral blood, collected 28 days after the second AZD1222 dose. The chain links TRBV27 with TRBJ1-2; the D gene is unclear. CDR3 protein: CASSFNVNYGYTF. The sequence in DNA is TGTGCCAGCAGTTTTAATGTCAACTATGGCTACACCTTC.